Listed below are T cell receptor beta chains from one sample, sequenced in a study of human T cells and chemical hapten exposure. TCRdb called the RACE reads again in MiXCR, with one record for every CDR3 protein. The sample holds 100,000 or so distinct CDR3 sequences, 11% seen once. Here the sequenced sample was whole blood, taken in connection with sensitization to the hapten diphenylcyclopropenone (DPC). The source is a man in his forties with alopecia areata. Some clones in this sample may be carry-over from other donors' samples. CDR3s include the opening cysteine and the closing phenylalanine or tryptophan. The D gene is left open where the match is weak. Size is stated for part of the rows, as once, few or many counts, or as a class when the clone is expanded.

size,V,J,D,CDR3,DNA
.,TRBV12-3/TRBV12-4,TRBJ2-5,TRBD2,CASGRELETQYF,TGTGCCAGCGGGCGGGAGTTAGAGACCCAGTACTTC
medium-sized,TRBV6-2/TRBV6-3,TRBJ2-1,TRBD2,CASNTPRGTSGRNEQFF,TGTGCCAGCAACACGCCACGCGGGACTAGCGGGAGGAATGAGCAGTTCTTC
.,TRBV29-1,TRBJ2-6,.,CSVGYSSGANVLTF,TGCAGCGTTGGGTACAGCTCTGGGGCCAACGTCCTGACTTTC
.,TRBV5-4,TRBJ1-1,.,CASSQDSNRNTEAFF,TGTGCCAGCAGCCAGGACAGCAACAGGAACACTGAAGCTTTCTTT
few,TRBV7-2,TRBJ2-7,.,CASSRSDRSYEQYF,TGTGCCAGCAGCAGAAGCGACAGGTCCTACGAGCAGTACTTC
.,TRBV5-6,TRBJ2-3,.,CASSPLQGSTDTQYF,TGTGCCAGCAGCCCGCTACAGGGTTCCACAGATACGCAGTATTTT
.,TRBV7-3,TRBJ2-1,.,CASMDSGNEQFF,TGTGCCAGCATGGATAGTGGCAATGAGCAGTTCTTC
.,TRBV12-5,TRBJ2-5,.,CASGRGRETQYF,TGTGCTAGTGGCAGGGGTCGGGAGACCCAGTACTTC
many,TRBV27,TRBJ1-6,.,CASSHGRGTASALHF,TGTGCCAGCAGCCACGGACGGGGTACGGCGTCGGCCCTCCACTTT
.,TRBV12-3/TRBV12-4,TRBJ2-7,TRBD1,CASRGQGRSVAYEQYF,TGTGCCAGCAGGGGACAGGGTAGGTCAGTGGCCTACGAGCAGTACTTC
many,TRBV29-1,TRBJ2-7,TRBD2,CSMTSGSNREQYF,TGCAGCATGACTAGCGGGAGTAATCGGGAGCAGTACTTC
few,TRBV14,TRBJ2-7,TRBD2,CASSLHSGTSGRGSYEQYF,TGTGCCAGCAGCCTACATTCCGGGACTAGCGGTAGGGGCTCCTACGAGCAGTACTTC
few,TRBV6-1,TRBJ2-1,.,CASSEGSPGRTPFF,TGTGCCAGCAGTGAAGGCTCTCCGGGACGGACGCCGTTCTTC